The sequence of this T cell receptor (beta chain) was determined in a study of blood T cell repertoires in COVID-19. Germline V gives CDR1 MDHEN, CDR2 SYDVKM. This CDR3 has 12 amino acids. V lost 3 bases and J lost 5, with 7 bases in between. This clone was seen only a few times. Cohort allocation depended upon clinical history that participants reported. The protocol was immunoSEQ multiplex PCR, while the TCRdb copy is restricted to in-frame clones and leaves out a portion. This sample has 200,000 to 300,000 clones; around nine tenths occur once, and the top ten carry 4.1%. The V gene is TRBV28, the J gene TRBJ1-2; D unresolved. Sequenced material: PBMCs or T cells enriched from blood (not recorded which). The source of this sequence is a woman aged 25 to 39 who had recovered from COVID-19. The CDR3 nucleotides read TGTGCCAGCAGTTTCGAGAGATATGGCTACACCTTC. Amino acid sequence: CASSFERYGYTF.